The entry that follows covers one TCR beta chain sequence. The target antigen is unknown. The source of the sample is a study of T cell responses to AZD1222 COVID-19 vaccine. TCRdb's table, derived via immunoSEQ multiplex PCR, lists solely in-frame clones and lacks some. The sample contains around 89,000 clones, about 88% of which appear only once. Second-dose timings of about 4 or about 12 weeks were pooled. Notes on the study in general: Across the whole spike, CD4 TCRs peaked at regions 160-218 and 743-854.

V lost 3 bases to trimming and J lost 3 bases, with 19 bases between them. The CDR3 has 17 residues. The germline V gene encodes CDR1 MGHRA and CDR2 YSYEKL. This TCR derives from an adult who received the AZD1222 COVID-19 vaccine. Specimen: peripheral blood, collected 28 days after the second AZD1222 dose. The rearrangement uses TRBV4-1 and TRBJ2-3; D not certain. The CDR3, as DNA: TGCGCCAGCAGCCAGGCTGGCAACCCGTCCGGGACAGATACGCAGTATTTT. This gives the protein CASSQAGNPSGTDTQYF.